The sequence of this T cell receptor beta chain was determined in a study of OX40 agonist ivuxolimab in advanced cancers. On the study more broadly: All patients had ivuxolimab intravenously every 2 weeks at 0.01 to 10 mg/kg. Enrollees could have had prior anti-PD-1, anti-PD-L1 or anti-CTLA-4 therapy, which approximately 38% had received.

Trimming took off 10 bases at V and 1 base at J, with 13 bases between the two ends. The CDR3 is 13 residues long. Germline lookup yields CDR1 ENHRY and CDR2 SYGVKD. Some clones are missing from TCRdb's copy, which holds only in-frame ones; the method was immunoSEQ multiplex PCR. The sample consists of fewer than 30,000 clones, more than 75% of them appearing once. This clone was picked up a small number of times. The antigen remains undetermined. Whole-study results and caveats: Clonal expansion was seen in CD4+ and CD8+ blood T cells by week 6 at 0.1 to 3.0 mg/kg.

Patients with a history of autoimmune disease or on systemic immunosuppression were excluded. The source is an adult with an advanced solid tumor such as melanoma, head and neck, liver or kidney cancer. The source was CD4+ or CD8+ T cells sorted from blood, collected in a trial of the OX40 agonist ivuxolimab. The genes are TRBV10-3 and TRBJ1-1; D may be TRBD1 (5 bases). This CDR3 is CASLQGQNTEAFF. In nucleotides, the CDR3 is TGTGCCAGCTTACAAGGACAGAACACTGAAGCTTTCTTT.